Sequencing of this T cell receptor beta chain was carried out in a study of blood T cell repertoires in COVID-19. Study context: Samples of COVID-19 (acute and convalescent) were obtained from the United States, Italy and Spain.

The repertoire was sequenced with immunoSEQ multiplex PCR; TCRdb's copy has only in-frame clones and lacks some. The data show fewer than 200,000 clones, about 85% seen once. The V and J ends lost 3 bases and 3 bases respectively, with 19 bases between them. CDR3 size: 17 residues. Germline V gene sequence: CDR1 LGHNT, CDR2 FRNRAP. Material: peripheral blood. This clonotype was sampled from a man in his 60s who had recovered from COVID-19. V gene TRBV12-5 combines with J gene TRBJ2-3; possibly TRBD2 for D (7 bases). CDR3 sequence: CASGFQVGGGKTDTQYF. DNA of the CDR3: TGTGCTAGTGGTTTCCAGGTAGGGGGGGGAAAAACAGATACGCAGTATTTT.